These 13 T cell receptor beta chains were all obtained from the same sample, sequenced in a study of blood T cells in healthy people across ages. Through a sample-barcoded 5' primer and a J-beta primer mix, a second PCR was run for 7 to 11 cycles. TCRdb called the 5' RACE reads again in MiXCR, with one record for every CDR3 protein. Among more than 800,000 distinct CDR3 sequences, 45% were seen once, and the ten largest hold approximately 17%. The specimen sequenced was blood. These TCRs come from a woman aged 55-70 years in good health.

The genes are TRBV24-1 and TRBJ2-1, with 12 bases aligning to TRBD1. V was pared by 3 bases and J by 8 bases, with 7 bases of the junction left unmatched. The CDR3 is 16 residues long. Germline V CDR1 and CDR2: KGHDR, SFDVKD. In DNA form, the CDR3 reads TGTGCCACCAGTGATCGGGACAGGGGGCGGATTGATGAGCAGTTCTTC. It is translated as CATSDRDRGRIDEQFF.

The J gene is TRBJ1-2, the V gene TRBV7-9; the D gene is possibly TRBD1 (5 bases). The ends were cut back, 1 base at V and 4 bases at J, with 13 bases in the middle. The germline V gene encodes CDR1 SEHNR and CDR2 FQNEAQ (reference sequence). The CDR3 runs 15 residues. The CDR3 region is CASSLEAGGTYGYTF. The CDR3 nucleotides are TGTGCCAGCAGCTTAGAGGCAGGCGGGACCTATGGCTACACCTTC. The variable domain in full, with the rest retrieved from reference TRBV7-9 and TRBJ1-2, is DTGVSQNPRHKITKRGQNVTFRCDPISEHNRLYWYRQTLGQGPEFLTYFQNEAQLEKSRLLSDRFSAERPKGSFSTLEIQRTEQGDSAMYLCASSLEAGGTYGYTFGSGTRLTVV.

The V gene is TRBV7-9, the J gene TRBJ2-3; D call uncertain. The V and J ends lost 1 base and 2 bases respectively, with 13 bases between them. This CDR3 is built from 16 residues. The germline V gene encodes CDR1 SEHNR and CDR2 FQNEAQ (reference sequence). CDR3 loop: CASSLGSASITDTQYF. The CDR3 region has the DNA TGTGCCAGCAGCTTAGGGAGCGCCTCGATCACAGATACGCAGTATTTT.

This clonotype was recorded a few times. The rearrangement links TRBV6-4 to TRBJ2-1; tentatively, D is TRBD1 or TRBD2 (6 bases each). Germline lookup yields CDR1 MRHNA and CDR2 SNTAGT. CDR3 length: 15 amino acids. The V end lost 2 bases, the J end lost 4 bases, and 12 bases lay between the germline ends. CDR3 in amino acids: CASSDTGGSYNEQFF. The CDR3 nucleotides are TGTGCCAGCAGTGACACCGGGGGCTCTTACAATGAGCAGTTCTTC.

This clonotype was counted a few times. The V and J genes are TRBV7-2 and TRBJ2-3; TRBD2 agrees at 8 bases. Germline-derived CDR1 and CDR2 are SGHTA and FQGNSA. With 0 bases clipped from V and 2 bases from J, the junction kept 10 bases outside the gene matches. The CDR3 is 18 residues long. In nucleotides, the CDR3 is TGTGCCAGCAGCTTAGCGGGCCCAGCGGGAGCCCCCACAGATACGCAGTATTTT. Translated: CASSLAGPAGAPTDTQYF. The complete variable domain, with remaining parts taken from reference TRBV7-2 and TRBJ2-3, reads GAGVSQSPSNKVTEKGKDVELRCDPISGHTALYWYRQSLGQGLEFLIYFQGNSAPDKSGLPSDRFSAERTGGSVSTLTIQRTQQEDSAVYLCASSLAGPAGAPTDTQYFGPGTRLTVL.

This clonotype has a handful of counts. The junction does not match germline at one end; this may be a read error. The chain uses TRBV7-9 and TRBJ1-2; D gene ambiguous. The CDR3 spans 13 residues. Germline V gives CDR1 SEHNR, CDR2 FQNEAQ (reference sequence). The CDR3 DNA reads as TGTGCCAGTAGCTTGAGTCCGGAACTTGGCTACACCTTC. This encodes CASSLSPELGYTF.

The chain recombines TRBV27 with TRBJ1-5; D unresolved. V lost 0 bases, J lost 11 bases, and 11 bases lay in between. CDR1 MNHEY and CDR2 SMNVEV come from the germline V gene (reference sequence). The CDR3 sequence is 13 residues long. Written as DNA, the CDR3 is TGTGCCAGCAGTTTATCCCGGGGTCGGGCCCAGCATTTT. It codes for CASSLSRGRAQHF.

The DNA of the CDR3 is TGTGCCAACTACAGGGTGGGGGGCACTGAAGCTTTCTTT. This codes for CANYRVGGTEAFF. This chain joins TRBV10-3 and TRBJ1-1, with a tentative D call TRBD1 (6 bases). The V end lost 10 bases, the J end lost 4 bases, and 16 bases lay between the germline ends. Per the germline V gene, CDR1 is ENHRY and CDR2 is SYGVKD. CDR3 size: 13 residues.

This clonotype was seen at least ten times. The gene calls are TRBV4-1 and TRBJ2-1; 7 bases fit TRBD2. CDR1 MGHRA and CDR2 YSYEKL come from the germline V gene. This CDR3 is built from 14 residues. Unmatched junction bases numbered 5, after V lost 4 bases and J lost 5 bases. This CDR3 reads CASSPLAANNEQFF. CDR3 DNA: TGCGCCAGCAGCCCTCTAGCGGCTAACAATGAGCAGTTCTTC.

This chain joins TRBV11-3 and TRBJ2-7, with unresolved D. Germline CDR1 reads SGHNT; CDR2 reads YENEEA. The CDR3 is 9 residues long. The V end was cut by 11 bases, the J end by 9 bases, with 11 bases between. CDR3 region: CAGSLGQYF. CDR3 coding DNA: TGTGCCGGATCCTTAGGGCAGTACTTC.

In this sample, this clonotype turned up many times. The chain combines TRBV7-2 with TRBJ1-3; 7 nucleotides line up with TRBD1. This CDR3 contains 14 residues. The V gene's germline CDR1 is SGHTA and CDR2 FQGNSA. V lost 5 bases and J lost 0; bases outside the gene matches: 1. CDR3 sequence: CASSQGGSGNTIYF. The CDR3 nucleotides are TGTGCCAGCAGCCAGGGGGGCTCTGGAAACACCATATATTTT.

The V call is TRBV29-1, the J call TRBJ2-5; 8 bases fit TRBD1. The CDR3 loop spans 13 amino acids. The germline gives CDR1 SQVTM, CDR2 ANQGSEA. The V gene end was trimmed by 7 bases and the J gene end by 2 bases; junction bases not matched to a gene: 6. CDR3 in amino acids: CSASGTGQETQYF. CDR3 coding DNA: TGCAGCGCCTCAGGGACAGGTCAAGAGACCCAGTACTTC.

This chain joins TRBV7-9 and TRBJ2-1, with 8 nucleotides matching TRBD2. Losses at the gene ends were 1 base for V and 4 bases for J; bases not matched to a gene: 3. Germline V lookup: CDR1 SEHNR, CDR2 FQNEAQ (reference sequence). The CDR3 sequence is 15 residues long. The CDR3 DNA is TGTGCCAGCAGCTTAGTTACTAGCGGATACAATGAGCAGTTCTTC. Its translation is CASSLVTSGYNEQFF.